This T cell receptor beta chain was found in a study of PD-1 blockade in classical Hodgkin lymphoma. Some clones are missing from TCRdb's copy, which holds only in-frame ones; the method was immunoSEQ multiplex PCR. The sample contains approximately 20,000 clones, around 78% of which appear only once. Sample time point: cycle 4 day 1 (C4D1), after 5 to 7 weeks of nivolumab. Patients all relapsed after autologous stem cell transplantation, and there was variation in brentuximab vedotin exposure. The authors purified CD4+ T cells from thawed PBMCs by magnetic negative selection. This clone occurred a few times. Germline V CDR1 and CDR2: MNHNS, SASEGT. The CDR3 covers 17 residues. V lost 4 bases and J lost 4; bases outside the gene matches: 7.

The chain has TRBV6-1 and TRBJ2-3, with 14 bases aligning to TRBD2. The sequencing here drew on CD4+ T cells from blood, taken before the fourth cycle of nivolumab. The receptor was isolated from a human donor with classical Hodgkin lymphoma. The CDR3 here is CASSVGTSGSLADTQYF. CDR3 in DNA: TGTGCCAGCAGTGTAGGGACTAGCGGGAGTTTAGCAGATACGCAGTATTTT.